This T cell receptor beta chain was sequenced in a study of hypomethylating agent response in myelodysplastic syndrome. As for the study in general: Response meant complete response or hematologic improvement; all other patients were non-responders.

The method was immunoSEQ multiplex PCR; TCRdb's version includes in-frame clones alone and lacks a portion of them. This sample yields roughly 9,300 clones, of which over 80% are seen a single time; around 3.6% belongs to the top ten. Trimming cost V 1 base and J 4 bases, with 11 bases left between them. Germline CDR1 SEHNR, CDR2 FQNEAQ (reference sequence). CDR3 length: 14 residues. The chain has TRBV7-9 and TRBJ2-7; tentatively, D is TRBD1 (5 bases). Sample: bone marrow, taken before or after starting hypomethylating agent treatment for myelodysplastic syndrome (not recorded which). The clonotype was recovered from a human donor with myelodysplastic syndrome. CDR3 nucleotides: TGTGCCAGCAGCTTAGTAGGCAGGGCGTACGAGCAGTACTTC. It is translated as CASSLVGRAYEQYF.